The 21 T cell receptor beta chains given below trace back to one sample, sequenced in a study of Graves' ophthalmopathy and Graves' hyperthyroidism. TCR beta CDR3 amplification used RNA transcripts. First-round RT-PCR relied on HTBI primers, and a second-round multiplex PCR came next. TCRdb re-called the multiplex PCR reads through MiXCR, storing one row per CDR3 protein. The repertoire consists of 650,000 to 900,000 distinct CDR3 sequences, with 40% occurring once and the leading ten covering less than 55%. Sequencing was done on a sample of peripheral blood. These receptors all stem from an adult man with Graves' ophthalmopathy.

This clonotype was seen a handful of times. The chain employs TRBV20-1 and TRBJ2-7; D is unresolved. Trimming pared 0 bases from V and 7 bases from J, leaving 1 base between. Germline V gene sequence: CDR1 DFQATT, CDR2 SNEGSKA (reference sequence). The CDR3 length is 9 residues. The CDR3 loop is CSAREEQYF. In nucleotides, the CDR3 is TGCAGTGCTAGAGAAGAGCAGTACTTC.

This chain links TRBV7-9 with TRBJ1-6; maybe TRBD1 (5 bases). The V end lost 1 base, the J end lost 4 bases, and 11 bases lay between the germline ends. Germline V gene lookup returns CDR1 SEHNR and CDR2 FQNEAQ (reference sequence). This CDR3 has 16 amino acids. The CDR3 region is CASSLDGGAYNSPLHF. The DNA of the CDR3 is TGTGCCAGCAGCTTAGATGGGGGAGCGTATAATTCACCCCTCCACTTT.

This clonotype was seen many times. The chain recombines TRBV29-1 with TRBJ2-7; unclear D gene. Trimming cost V 2 bases and J 4 bases, with 6 bases left between them. The CDR3 is 11 residues long. Per the germline V gene, CDR1 is SQVTM and CDR2 is ANQGSEA. Here the CDR3 reads CSVERVYEQYF. CDR3 nucleotides: TGCAGCGTTGAAAGGGTATACGAGCAGTACTTC.

The sample holds a few counts of this clonotype. This chain uses TRBV6-6 with TRBJ1-4, with D perhaps matching TRBD1 (6 bases). CDR3 length: 15 residues. CDR1 is MNHNY and CDR2 is SVGAGI in the germline V gene (reference sequence). The germline V and J ends were trimmed by 2 bases and 4 bases, with 11 bases remaining between them. CDR3: CASSYGGQNNEKLFF. The DNA of the CDR3 is TGTGCCAGCAGTTACGGCGGACAGAATAATGAAAAACTGTTTTTT.

This clonotype was recorded at least ten times. This rearrangement joins TRBV25-1 to TRBJ1-1; unclear D gene. Trimming took off 2 bases at V and 1 base at J, with 8 bases between the two ends. CDR3 length: 14 residues. From germline, CDR1 is MGHDK and CDR2 SYGVNS. CDR3 sequence reads: CASSEIGKNTEAFF. CDR3 nucleotide sequence: TGTGCCAGCAGTGAAATCGGGAAGAACACTGAAGCTTTCTTT.

Worth noting for this clonotype: The CDR3 carries no conserved terminal phenylalanine or tryptophan, so it likely arises from a read error. The chain carries TRBV2 and TRBJ1-5, with D perhaps TRBD1 (6 bases). Trimming cost V 3 bases and J 0 bases, with 9 bases left between them. The germline V gene has CDR1 SNHLY and CDR2 FYNNEI. The CDR3 contains 15 residues. In DNA form, the CDR3 reads TGTGCCAGCAGTGACACGGGGGCTAGCAATCAGCCCCAGCATCTT. Amino acids: CASSDTGASNQPQHL.

This clonotype has ten or more counts. The chain employs TRBV5-1 and TRBJ2-6; the match to TRBD1 covers 7 bases. Germline lookup yields CDR1 SGHRS and CDR2 YFSETQ. There are 15 residues in the CDR3. After removal of 4 bases from V and 2 bases from J, the junction contained 3 bases not matched to a gene. The CDR3 spells CASSQDRAGANVLTF. In DNA, the CDR3 is TGCGCCAGCAGCCAAGACAGGGCTGGGGCCAACGTCCTGACTTTC.

This chain joins TRBV6-1 and TRBJ1-6; D is undetermined. The CDR3 extends over 13 amino acids. Trimming shortened V by 5 bases and J by 6 bases, and 8 bases separated the two germline ends. Germline values: CDR1 MNHNS, CDR2 SASEGT. The CDR3, as DNA: TGTGCCAGCAGTATTGCAGCTAATTCACCCCTCCACTTT. It translates to CASSIAANSPLHF.

This sequence joins TRBV25-1 and TRBJ1-1; TRBD1 might be the D (6 bases). CDR1 is MGHDK, CDR2 SYGVNS, per germline. The CDR3 covers 15 residues. The V end was cut by 0 bases, the J end by 3 bases, with 11 bases between. The CDR3 is CASSEYGGADTEAFF. The CDR3 DNA is TGTGCCAGCAGTGAATATGGGGGGGCGGACACTGAAGCTTTCTTT.

Notes on this clonotype: The junction does not match germline at one end; this may be a read error. The V call is TRBV7-9, the J call TRBJ1-1, with D tentatively TRBD1 (6 bases). The CDR3 sequence is 13 residues long. CDR1 and CDR2 (germline): SEHNR, FQNEAQ (reference sequence). CDR3 loop: CASSPRGVEEAFF. For the CDR3, the DNA is TGCGCCAGCAGCCCCAGGGGAGTTGAAGAAGCTTTCTTT.

V usage is TRBV7-9 and J usage is TRBJ1-1; D is undetermined. The CDR3 sequence is 16 residues long. V was clipped by 4 bases and J by 0 bases, with 15 bases between them. CDR1 SEHNR and CDR2 FQNEAQ come from the germline V gene (reference sequence). CDR3 loop: CASSSPERKMNTEAFF. CDR3 nucleotide sequence: TGTGCCAGCAGCTCCCCCGAACGGAAAATGAACACTGAAGCTTTCTTT.

This clonotype occurred a few times. This rearrangement joins TRBV11-2 to TRBJ2-7, with TRBD2 as a possible D gene (5 bases). CDR3 length: 13 residues. Germline V CDR1 and CDR2: SGHAT, FQNNGV. Trimming left V 5 bases short and J 3 bases short, with 11 bases between. CDR3 bases: TGTGCCAGCAGCAGGGAGACCATCTACGAGCAGTACTTC. As protein: CASSRETIYEQYF.

This clonotype has just a few counts. The chain carries TRBV4-3 and TRBJ1-4, with D uncertain. The CDR3 length is 12 residues. Trimming took 0 bases from V and 11 from J, leaving 7 bases between them. Germline CDR1 reads LGHNA; CDR2 reads YSLEER. In nucleotides, the CDR3 is TGCGCCAGCAGCCAAGACAGGAGGAAACTGTTTTTT. It yields the protein CASSQDRRKLFF.

The rearrangement joins TRBV11-2 to TRBJ1-6; possible D gene TRBD1, 6 bases. Trimming took 5 bases from V and 8 from J, leaving 13 bases between them. The germline CDR1 and CDR2 sequences are SGHAT and FQNNGV. The CDR3 spans 14 residues. CDR3 nucleotide sequence: TGTGCCAGCAGCATCGGGACACAACATTCACCCCTCCACTTT. This sequence encodes CASSIGTQHSPLHF.

This chain connects TRBV9 to TRBJ1-2; no clear D gene. CDR3 length: 16 amino acids. Trimming cost V 0 bases and J 4 bases, with 16 bases left between them. From germline, CDR1 is SGDLS and CDR2 YYNGEE. This CDR3 is CASSVDPPMGGYGYTF. For the CDR3, the DNA is TGTGCCAGCAGCGTAGACCCCCCCATGGGAGGCTATGGCTACACCTTC. Complete variable domain (other parts from reference TRBV9 and TRBJ1-2): DSGVTQTPKHLITATGQRVTLRCSPRSGDLSVYWYQQSLDQGLQFLIQYYNGEERAKGNILERFSAQQFPDLHSELNLSSLELGDSALYFCASSVDPPMGGYGYTFGSGTRLTVV.

This clonotype was seen only a few times. This sequence joins TRBV7-9 and TRBJ2-7, with D maybe TRBD2 (5 bases). This CDR3 contains 13 residues. CDR1 and CDR2 from the germline V gene are SEHNR and FQNEAQ (reference sequence). V gave up 6 bases and J gave up 4 bases, with 13 bases separating them. CDR3 in DNA: TGTGCCAGCAGGTCTCGCGGCGGGTACGAGCAGTACTTC. It specifies CASRSRGGYEQYF.

CDR3 loop: CASQGQGINYGYTF. CDR3 coding DNA: TGTGCCAGCCAGGGACAGGGAATCAACTATGGCTACACCTTC. The chain couples TRBV6-1 to TRBJ1-2, with TRBD1 matching 9 bases. This CDR3 is 14 amino acids long. J gave up 2 bases and V 8 bases, and 6 bases lay outside the gene matches. The V gene's germline CDR1 is MNHNS and CDR2 SASEGT.

This CDR3 is CASSLRAGSETQYF. CDR3 in DNA: TGTGCCAGCAGCCTACGGGCAGGGAGCGAGACCCAGTACTTC. The V and J genes are TRBV7-9 and TRBJ2-5, with D possibly being TRBD1 or TRBD2 (5 bases each). The germline V gene encodes CDR1 SEHNR and CDR2 FQNEAQ (reference sequence). CDR3 length: 14 amino acids. V was pared by 5 bases and J by 5 bases, with 15 bases between. Full variable domain (rest looked up from reference TRBV7-9 and TRBJ2-5): DTGVSQNPRHKITKRGQNVTFRCDPISEHNRLYWYRQTLGQGPEFLTYFQNEAQLEKSRLLSDRFSAERPKGSFSTLEIQRTEQGDSAMYLCASSLRAGSETQYFGPGTRLLVL.

DNA for the CDR3: TGTGCCAGCAGTGGGGAACTAGCGACAAACCAAGAGACCCAGTACTTC. Amino acids: CASSGELATNQETQYF. The chain links TRBV2 to TRBJ2-5, with 7 bases lining up with TRBD2. CDR3 length: 16 residues. The V gene's germline CDR1 is SNHLY and CDR2 FYNNEI. Trimming removed 4 bases from V and 0 bases from J; junction bases left unmatched: 8.

The chain recombines TRBV29-1 with TRBJ1-4, with 7 bases lining up with TRBD1. Germline-derived CDR1 and CDR2 are SQVTM and ANQGSEA. With 7 bases clipped from V and 8 bases from J, the junction kept 7 bases outside the gene matches. There are 12 residues in the CDR3. The CDR3 here is CSATGVGEKLFF. The CDR3 DNA reads as TGCAGCGCCACAGGGGTGGGGGAAAAACTGTTTTTT.

Ten or more counts support this clonotype. CDR3 residues: CASSDSGPGDEQYF. The CDR3 coding sequence is TGCGCCAGCAGTGACAGCGGACCCGGGGACGAGCAGTACTTC. J is TRBJ2-7 and V is TRBV10-2; D might be TRBD2 (5 bases). The germline V gene has CDR1 WSHSY and CDR2 SAAADI. The CDR3 sequence is 14 residues long. Between the trimmed V and J ends, which lost 3 bases and 5 bases, there was a span of 14 bases.